The subject of this entry is one T cell receptor (beta chain). The method was immunoSEQ multiplex PCR; TCRdb's version includes in-frame clones alone and lacks a portion of them. The sample carries fewer than 350,000 clones, approximately 88% recorded once. The data derive from a study of blood T cell repertoires in COVID-19. Study-wide context: The study drew acute and convalescent COVID-19 samples from the United States, Italy and Spain.

The CDR3 is made up of 14 amino acids. Germline lookup yields CDR1 MGHDK and CDR2 SYGVNS. Germline trimming cut 4 bases from V and 4 bases from J; bases unmatched to any gene: 2. The chain links TRBV25-1 to TRBJ2-3; 10 nucleotides match TRBD2. The clonotype was recovered from a man between 18 and 29 years old with active or convalescent COVID-19. Sample: peripheral blood. Here the CDR3 reads CASSASGGPDTQYF. CDR3 sequence (DNA): TGTGCCAGCAGTGCTAGCGGGGGCCCAGATACGCAGTATTTT. The complete variable domain, with remaining parts taken from reference TRBV25-1 and TRBJ2-3, reads EADIYQTPRYLVIGTGKKITLECSQTMGHDKMYWYQQDPGMELHLIHYSYGVNSTEKGDLSSESTVSRIRTEHFPLTLESARPSHTSQYLCASSASGGPDTQYFGPGTRLTVL.